Sequencing of this TCR beta chain was carried out in a study of shared clonotypes between healthy human individuals. Study-level information: Contributing individuals were a couple of females and a few males aged 18 to 49. Regarding the study as a whole: Roughly 5% was the fraction of naive CD4 clonotypes found shared across a handful of donors.

In the original processing: From ImmunoSEQ came sequences covering only the junction and carrying no quality scores, so filtering differed. Here immunoSEQ multiplex PCR was the method, and the copy in TCRdb shows in-frame clones only, minus some. V and J calls and clone size are copied from that table; D and trimming were computed from the DNA. The repertoire consists of roughly 2.5 million clones, with more than 90% occurring once and the leading ten covering roughly 0.15%. This CDR3 has 15 amino acids. Germline V lookup: CDR1 SGHRS, CDR2 YFSETQ. V lost 4 bases and J 2 bases, leaving 13 bases between the germline ends. In the case of this clone: The antigen is not known. Other DNA sequences in this specimen translate into the identical CDR3.

The sequenced material came from naive CD4+ T cells sorted from blood. Subset noted: CD45RA+ positively selected. The TCR comes from a man in his late teens or twenties in good health. The J gene is TRBJ1-5, the V gene TRBV5-1; perhaps TRBD1 as D (5 bases). CDR3 in amino acids: CASSPTGGGNQPQHF. The CDR3 bases are TGCGCCAGCAGCCCCACGGGGGGTGGCAATCAGCCCCAGCATTTT.